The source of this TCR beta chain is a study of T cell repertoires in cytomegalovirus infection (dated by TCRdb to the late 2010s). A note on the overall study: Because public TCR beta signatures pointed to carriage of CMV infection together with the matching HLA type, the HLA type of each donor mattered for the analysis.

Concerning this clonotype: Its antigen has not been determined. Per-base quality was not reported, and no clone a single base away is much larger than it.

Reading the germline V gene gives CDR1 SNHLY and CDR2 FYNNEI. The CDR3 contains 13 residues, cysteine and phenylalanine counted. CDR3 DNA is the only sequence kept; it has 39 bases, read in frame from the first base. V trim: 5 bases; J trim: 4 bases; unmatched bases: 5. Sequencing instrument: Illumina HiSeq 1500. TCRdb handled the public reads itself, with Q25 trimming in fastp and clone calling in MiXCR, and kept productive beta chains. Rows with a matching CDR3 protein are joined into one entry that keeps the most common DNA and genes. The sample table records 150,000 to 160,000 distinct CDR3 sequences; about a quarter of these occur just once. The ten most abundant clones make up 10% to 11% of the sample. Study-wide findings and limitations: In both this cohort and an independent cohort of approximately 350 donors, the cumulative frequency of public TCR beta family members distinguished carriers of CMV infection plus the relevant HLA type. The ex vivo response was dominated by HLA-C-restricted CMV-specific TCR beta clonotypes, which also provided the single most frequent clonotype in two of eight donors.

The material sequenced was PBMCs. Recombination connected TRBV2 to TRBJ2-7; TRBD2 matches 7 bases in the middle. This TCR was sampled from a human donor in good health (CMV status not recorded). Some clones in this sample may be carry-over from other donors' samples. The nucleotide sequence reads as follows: TGTGCCAGCAGTCTTAGCGGGTGGTACGAGCAGTACTTC. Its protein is CASSLSGWYEQYF.